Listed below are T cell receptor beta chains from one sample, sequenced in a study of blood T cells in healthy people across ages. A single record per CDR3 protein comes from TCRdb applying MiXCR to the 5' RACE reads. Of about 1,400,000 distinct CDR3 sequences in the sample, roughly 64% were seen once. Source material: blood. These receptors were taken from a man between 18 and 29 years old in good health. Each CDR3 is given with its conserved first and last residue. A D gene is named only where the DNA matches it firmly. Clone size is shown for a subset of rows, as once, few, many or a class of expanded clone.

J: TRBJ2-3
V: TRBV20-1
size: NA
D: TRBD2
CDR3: CSAIAGDESTDTQYF
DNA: TGCAGTGCGATAGCGGGAGATGAGAGCACAGATACGCAGTATTTT

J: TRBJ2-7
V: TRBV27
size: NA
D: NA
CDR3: CASSLGTTSYEQYF
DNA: TGTGCCAGCAGTTTGGGGACGACCTCCTACGAGCAGTACTTC

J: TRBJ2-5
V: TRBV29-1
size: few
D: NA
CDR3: CSLTGVQETQYF
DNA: TGCAGCCTTACCGGGGTCCAAGAGACCCAGTACTTC

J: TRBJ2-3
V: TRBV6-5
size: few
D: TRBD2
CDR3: CASSGLARLDTQYF
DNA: TGTGCCAGCTCCGGACTAGCGAGATTAGATACGCAGTATTTT

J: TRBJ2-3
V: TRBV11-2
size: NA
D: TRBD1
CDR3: CASSSVRDRVIDTQYF
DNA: TGTGCCAGCAGCTCAGTCCGGGACAGGGTTATAGATACGCAGTATTTT

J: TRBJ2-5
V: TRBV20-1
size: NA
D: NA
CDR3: CSARDRPGREETQYF
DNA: TGCAGTGCTAGGGACCGACCTGGTCGGGAAGAGACCCAGTACTTC

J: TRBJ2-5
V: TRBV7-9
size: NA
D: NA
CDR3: CASSFSPGPQYF
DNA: TGTGCCAGCAGCTTCTCCCCGGGACCCCAGTACTTC

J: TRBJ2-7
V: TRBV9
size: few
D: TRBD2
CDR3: CASSAGLAVYEQYF
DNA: TGTGCCAGCAGCGCGGGACTAGCGGTCTACGAGCAGTACTTC

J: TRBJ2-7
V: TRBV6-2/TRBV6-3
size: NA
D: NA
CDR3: CASSWDFGTNSYEQYF
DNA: TGTGCCAGCAGTTGGGACTTCGGGACAAATTCCTACGAGCAGTACTTC

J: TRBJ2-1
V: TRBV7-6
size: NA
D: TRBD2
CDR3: CASSIRLAGGSEQFF
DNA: TGTGCCAGCAGCATTAGACTAGCGGGAGGAAGCGAGCAGTTCTTC

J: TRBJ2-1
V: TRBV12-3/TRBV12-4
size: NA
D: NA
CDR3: CASSRPAIGNEQFF
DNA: TGTGCCAGCAGTCGACCGGCGATCGGGAATGAGCAGTTCTTC

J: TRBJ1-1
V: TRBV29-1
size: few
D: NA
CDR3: CSVPDIAEAFF
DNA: TGCAGCGTCCCCGACATCGCGGAAGCTTTCTTT

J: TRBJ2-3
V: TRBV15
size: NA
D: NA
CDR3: CATSRGPLGRGGDTQYF
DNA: TGTGCCACCAGCAGAGGCCCCTTGGGCAGGGGGGGAGATACGCAGTATTTT

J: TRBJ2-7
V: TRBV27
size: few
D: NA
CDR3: CASSLKGYTSYEQYF
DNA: TGTGCCAGCAGTTTAAAGGGTTACACCTCCTACGAGCAGTACTTC

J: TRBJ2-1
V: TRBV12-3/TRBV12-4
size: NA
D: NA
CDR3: CASSLVSGYNEQFF
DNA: TGTGCCAGCAGTTTAGTCAGCGGGTACAATGAGCAGTTCTTC

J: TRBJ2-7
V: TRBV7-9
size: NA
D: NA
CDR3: CASSPALGREQYF
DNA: TGTGCCAGCAGCCCCGCTCTCGGACGGGAGCAGTACTTC

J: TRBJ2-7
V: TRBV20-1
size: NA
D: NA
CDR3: CSATSGVREQYF
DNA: TGCAGTGCTACATCGGGGGTGCGCGAGCAGTACTTC

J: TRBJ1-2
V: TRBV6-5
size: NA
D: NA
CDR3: CASSRTGQVYGYTF
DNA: TGTGCCAGCAGCCGCACGGGGCAAGTCTATGGCTACACCTTC

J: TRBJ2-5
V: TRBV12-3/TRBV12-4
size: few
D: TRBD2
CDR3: CASSLMGGETQYF
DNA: TGTGCCAGCAGTTTAATGGGGGGGGAGACCCAGTACTTC

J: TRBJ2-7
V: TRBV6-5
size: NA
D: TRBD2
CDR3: CASSSTGLALYEQYF
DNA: TGTGCCAGCAGTTCCACCGGACTAGCTCTCTACGAGCAGTACTTC

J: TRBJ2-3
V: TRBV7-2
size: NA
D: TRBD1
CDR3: CASSLAGQGAYTDTQYF
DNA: TGTGCCAGCAGCCTTGCTGGACAGGGGGCTTACACAGATACGCAGTATTTT

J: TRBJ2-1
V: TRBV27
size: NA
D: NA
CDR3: CASSLGIPSSYNEQFF
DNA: TGTGCCAGCAGTTTAGGCATCCCGAGCTCCTACAATGAGCAGTTCTTC

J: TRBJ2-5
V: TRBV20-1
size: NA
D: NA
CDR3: CSVDRSNQETQYF
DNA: TGCAGTGTCGACAGGTCGAACCAAGAGACCCAGTACTTC